Below are 17 T cell receptor beta chains sequenced from a single sample in a study of blood T cell repertoires in COVID-19 (dated by TCRdb to 2018 to 2021). The receptor library was made with the immunoSEQ multiplex PCR assay. The table comes from immuneACCESS by way of TCRdb, which keeps in-frame sequences with V and J called. Part of the clones is missing from these tables; in studies checked, under half for an unresolved V gene and the rest for unknown reasons. The table for this sample lists some 130,000 clones; 75% to 90% of them were counted only once. The top ten constitute about 2.5% of the sample. Material: peripheral blood. Source of these receptors: a man aged 45 to 65 with active COVID-19.

The V and J genes are TRBV7-9 and TRBJ2-1; TRBD2 might be the D (6 bases). The CDR3 contains 17 residues. Germline CDR1 and CDR2: SEHNR and FQNEAQ (reference sequence). Trimming removed 5 bases from V and 1 base from J, with 18 bases in between. CDR3 sequence (DNA): TGTGCCAGCAGCCCCCGTTGGAGGGAAGAGTCCTACAATGAGCAGTTCTTC. Its translation is CASSPRWREESYNEQFF.

The CDR3 bases are TGCGCCAGCAGCCGAGGGGGACAGGGGAGCGAAAAACTGTTTTTT. Translation gives CASSRGGQGSEKLFF. V usage is TRBV4-1 and J usage is TRBJ1-4; 10 bases align to TRBD1. The CDR3 has 15 residues. J lost 8 bases, V lost 4 bases, and 7 bases had no gene match. CDR1 MGHRA and CDR2 YSYEKL come from the germline V gene.

This clone occurred a few times. The gene calls are TRBV19 and TRBJ1-5; 10 positions match TRBD1. The CDR3 is 16 residues long. V was clipped by 6 bases and J by 2 bases; unmatched bases: 7. The germline CDR1 and CDR2 sequences are LNHDA and SQIVND (reference sequence). CDR3 sequence reads: CASSSWDRGGNQPQHF. Written as DNA, the CDR3 is TGTGCCAGTAGCTCTTGGGACAGGGGTGGCAATCAGCCCCAGCATTTT.

The sample holds one count of this clone. The chain couples TRBV15 to TRBJ2-5; no firm D call. The CDR3 has 13 amino acids. Trimming left V 1 base short and J 2 bases short, with 5 bases between. Germline CDR1 and CDR2: LNHNV and YYDKDF (reference sequence). As DNA, the CDR3 is TGTGCCACCAGCAGAGGGCGGCAAGAGACCCAGTACTTC. Its translation is CATSRGRQETQYF.

The chain links TRBV11-2 to TRBJ1-4, with a tentative D call TRBD1 (6 bases). Germline CDR1 SGHAT, CDR2 FQNNGV. Trimming cost V 0 bases and J 8 bases, with 22 bases left between them. The CDR3 is 18 residues long. The CDR3: CASSLEGQGLRSSEKLFF. CDR3 nucleotides: TGTGCCAGCAGCTTAGAGGGGCAGGGGCTACGGTCCAGCGAAAAACTGTTTTTT.

This chain uses TRBV21-1 with TRBJ2-1; the table assigns TRBD1, which was not confirmed against the DNA. TRBV21-1 is tagged as a pseudogene. This CDR3 has 14 amino acids. Here the CDR3 reads CASGRTGVGDEQFF. The CDR3 nucleotides read TGTGCCAGCGGGCGGACAGGGGTGGGGGATGAGCAGTTCTTC.

The chain couples TRBV5-5 to TRBJ1-6, with TRBD1 as a possible D gene (5 bases). CDR3 length: 14 amino acids. The germline CDR1 and CDR2 sequences are SGHKS and YYEKEE (reference sequence). Trimming removed 5 bases at V and 8 bases at J, with 14 bases between. CDR3 loop: CASRPRVEDSPLHF. CDR3 in DNA: TGTGCCAGCAGGCCCAGGGTAGAGGATTCACCCCTCCACTTT.

A single count supports this clone. This rearrangement joins TRBV6-1 to TRBJ2-7, with 10 nucleotides matching TRBD1. With V trimmed by 3 bases and J by 3 bases, 5 bases remained unmatched. The V gene's germline CDR1 is MNHNS and CDR2 SASEGT. The CDR3 is 15 residues long. CDR3 region: CASSDPGQGYYEQYF. The DNA of the CDR3 is TGTGCCAGCAGTGATCCGGGACAGGGGTACTACGAGCAGTACTTC.

The chain employs TRBV5-1 and TRBJ2-5; 8 bases are shared with TRBD2. Germline CDR1 reads SGHRS; CDR2 reads YFSETQ. The CDR3 consists of 17 residues. J gave up 4 bases and V 1 base, and 12 bases lay outside the gene matches. Written as DNA, the CDR3 is TGCGCCAGCAGCTTGTCGGTACGGGGGGGAGCATTAGAGACCCAGTACTTC. Its protein is CASSLSVRGGALETQYF.

This chain uses TRBV30 with TRBJ1-2; TRBD1 might be the D (6 bases). V was pared by 4 bases and J by 2 bases, with 14 bases between. Germline lookup yields CDR1 GTSNPN and CDR2 SVGIG (reference sequence). The CDR3 loop spans 14 amino acids. The CDR3 region is CAWNPGHKNYGYTF. As DNA, the CDR3 is TGTGCCTGGAATCCGGGACACAAGAACTATGGCTACACCTTC.

The chain combines TRBV2 with TRBJ2-7; D is perhaps TRBD2 (5 bases). The V and J ends lost 4 bases and 3 bases respectively, with 16 bases between them. The CDR3 covers 15 residues. Looked up from germline, CDR1 is SNHLY and CDR2 is FYNNEI. This CDR3 is CASSVGRGTSYEQYF. In DNA form, the CDR3 reads TGTGCCAGCAGTGTAGGACGGGGAACAAGCTACGAGCAGTACTTC.

This clone was counted a few times. The rearrangement joins TRBV2 to TRBJ2-1; 8 bases map to TRBD2. The junction had 15 bases not matched to a gene; V was cut back by 10 bases and J by 10 bases. This CDR3 has 14 residues. The germline gives CDR1 SNHLY, CDR2 FYNNEI. The CDR3 sequence: CAKELTGGLREQFF. Here the CDR3 DNA reads TGTGCCAAAGAGCTAACGGGGGGGCTTCGCGAGCAGTTCTTC.

V and J are TRBV5-1 and TRBJ2-2; perhaps TRBD2 as D (6 bases). Trimming removed 1 base at V and 5 bases at J, with 15 bases between. This CDR3 spans 16 amino acids. CDR1 and CDR2 from the germline V gene are SGHRS and YFSETQ. CDR3 region: CASSLSGVLPTGELFF. Here the CDR3 DNA reads TGCGCCAGCAGCTTGTCGGGGGTCCTACCTACCGGGGAGCTGTTTTTT.

The chain joins TRBV24-1 to TRBJ2-5, with 11 bases that match TRBD1. Per the germline V gene, CDR1 is KGHDR and CDR2 is SFDVKD. The CDR3 extends over 14 amino acids. The junction had 4 bases not matched to a gene; V was cut back by 7 bases and J by 4 bases. CDR3 loop: CATSAGQGVETQYF. The CDR3 DNA follows: TGTGCCACCAGCGCGGGACAGGGGGTAGAGACCCAGTACTTC.

The gene calls are TRBV25-1 and TRBJ1-2; D is uncertain. V gave up 3 bases and J gave up 6 bases, with 11 bases separating them. The CDR3 sequence is 13 residues long. The germline CDR1 and CDR2 sequences are MGHDK and SYGVNS. The CDR3 DNA follows: TGTGCCAGCAGTGACCCGTTGCGGCATGGCTACACCTTC. Its protein is CASSDPLRHGYTF.

This clone was found once. The gene calls are TRBV5-5 and TRBJ2-1; the D gene is possibly TRBD2 (7 bases). The CDR3 spans 14 residues. Germline loops: CDR1 SGHKS, CDR2 YYEKEE (reference sequence). Between the trimmed V and J ends, which lost 2 bases and 9 bases, there was a span of 15 bases. The CDR3 reads CASSFGGLVGEQFF. In DNA, the CDR3 is TGTGCCAGCAGCTTCGGGGGGCTCGTTGGTGAGCAGTTCTTC.

This chain joins TRBV4-1 and TRBJ2-7; 7 bases are shared with TRBD1. There are 14 residues in the CDR3. Germline CDR1 MGHRA, CDR2 YSYEKL. J gave up 7 bases and V 0 bases, and 6 bases lay outside the gene matches. In DNA form, the CDR3 reads TGCGCCAGCAGCCAAGACAGACAGGGCTGGGAGCAGTACTTC. Protein sequence: CASSQDRQGWEQYF.